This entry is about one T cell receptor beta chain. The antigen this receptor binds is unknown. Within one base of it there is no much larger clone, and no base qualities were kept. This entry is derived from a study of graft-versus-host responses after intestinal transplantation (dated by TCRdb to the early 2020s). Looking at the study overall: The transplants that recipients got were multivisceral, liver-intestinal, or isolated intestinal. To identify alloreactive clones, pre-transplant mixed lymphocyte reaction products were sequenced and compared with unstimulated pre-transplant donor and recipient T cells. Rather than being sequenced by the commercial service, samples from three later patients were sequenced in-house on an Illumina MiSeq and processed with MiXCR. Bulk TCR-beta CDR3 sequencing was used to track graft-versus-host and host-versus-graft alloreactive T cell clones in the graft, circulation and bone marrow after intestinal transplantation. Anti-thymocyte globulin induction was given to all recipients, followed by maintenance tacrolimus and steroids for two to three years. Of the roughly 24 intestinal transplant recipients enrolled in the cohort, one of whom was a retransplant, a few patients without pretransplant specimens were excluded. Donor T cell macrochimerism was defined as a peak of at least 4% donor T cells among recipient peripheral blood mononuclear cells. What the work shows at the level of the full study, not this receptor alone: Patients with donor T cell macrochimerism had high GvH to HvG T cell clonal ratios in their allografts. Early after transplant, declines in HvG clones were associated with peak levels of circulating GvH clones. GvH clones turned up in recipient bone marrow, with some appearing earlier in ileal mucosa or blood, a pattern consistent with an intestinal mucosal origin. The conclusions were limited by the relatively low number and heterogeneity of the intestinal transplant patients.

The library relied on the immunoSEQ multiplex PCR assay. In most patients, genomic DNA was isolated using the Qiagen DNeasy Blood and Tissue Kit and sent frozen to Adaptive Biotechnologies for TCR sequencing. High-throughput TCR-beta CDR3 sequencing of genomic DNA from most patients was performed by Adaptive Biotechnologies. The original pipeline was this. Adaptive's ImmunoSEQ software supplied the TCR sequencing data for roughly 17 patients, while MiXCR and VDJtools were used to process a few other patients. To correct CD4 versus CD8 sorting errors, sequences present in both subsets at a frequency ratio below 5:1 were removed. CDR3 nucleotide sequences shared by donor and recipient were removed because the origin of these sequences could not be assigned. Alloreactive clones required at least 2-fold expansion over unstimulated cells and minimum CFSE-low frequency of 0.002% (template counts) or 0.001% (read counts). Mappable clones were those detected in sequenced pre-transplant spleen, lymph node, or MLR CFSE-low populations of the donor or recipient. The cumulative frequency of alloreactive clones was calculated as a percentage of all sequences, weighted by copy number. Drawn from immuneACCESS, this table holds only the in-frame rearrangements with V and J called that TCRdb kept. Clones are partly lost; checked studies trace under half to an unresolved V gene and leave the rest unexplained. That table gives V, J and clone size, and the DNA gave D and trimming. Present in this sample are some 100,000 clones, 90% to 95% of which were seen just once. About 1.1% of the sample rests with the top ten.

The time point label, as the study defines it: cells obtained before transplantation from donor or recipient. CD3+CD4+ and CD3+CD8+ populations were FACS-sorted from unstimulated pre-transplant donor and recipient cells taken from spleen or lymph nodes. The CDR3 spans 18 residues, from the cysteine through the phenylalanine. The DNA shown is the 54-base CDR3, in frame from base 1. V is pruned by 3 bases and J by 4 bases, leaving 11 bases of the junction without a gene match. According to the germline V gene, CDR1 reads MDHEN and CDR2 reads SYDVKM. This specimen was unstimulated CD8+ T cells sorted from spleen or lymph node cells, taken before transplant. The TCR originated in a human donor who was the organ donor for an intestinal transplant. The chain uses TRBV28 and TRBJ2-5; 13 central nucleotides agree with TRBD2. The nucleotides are TGTGCCAGCAGTTTCCCTACGGGACTAGCGGGAAGACCAGAGACCCAGTACTTC. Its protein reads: CASSFPTGLAGRPETQYF.